The 9 T cell receptor beta chains below all came from one sample that was sequenced in a study of T cell clonality in common variable immunodeficiency. Sequencing was performed with immunoSEQ multiplex PCR; in TCRdb, only in-frame clones are kept and a portion is missing. This sample carries tens of thousands of clones, none of them present only once. The sequenced sample was peripheral blood mononuclear cells. Receptors originate from a person aged 18 to 75 in good health.

As for this clone: The observed sequence ends 3 residues before the CDR3 terminus, with the missing tail filled in from the germline J gene. V is TRBV7-9 and J is TRBJ2-3; 8 nucleotides line up with TRBD1. This CDR3 is built from 15 residues. Germline V gene lookup returns CDR1 SEHNR and CDR2 FQNEAQ (reference sequence). With V trimmed by 7 bases and J by 3 bases, 9 bases remained unmatched. The sequenced part of the CDR3 DNA is TGTGCCAGCACCCCCCGGGACAGGATTACAGATACG. Translating it yields CASTPRDRITDT. The full-length CDR3 reads as CASTPRDRITDTQYF.

This clone was recorded at least ten times. The read falls 3 residues short of the CDR3 end, and the missing part is taken from the germline J gene. The gene calls are TRBV5-1 and TRBJ2-2; 8 bases agree with TRBD1. CDR1 SGHRS and CDR2 YFSETQ come from the germline V gene. The CDR3 length is 14 residues. J gave up 4 bases and V 4 bases, and 3 bases lay outside the gene matches. The CDR3 sequence: CASSPGGVTGELFF. The DNA read from the CDR3 is TGCGCCAGCAGCCCAGGGGGCGTCACCGGGGAG.

This clone was seen many times. The DNA ends 3 residues before the CDR3 does, and the rest of the CDR3 is filled in from the germline J gene. The rearrangement links TRBV30 to TRBJ1-2; 9 positions match TRBD1. This CDR3 spans 13 amino acids. CDR1 and CDR2 from the germline V gene are GTSNPN and SVGIG (reference sequence). The part of the CDR3 DNA that was read is TGTGCCTGTACTCCCGGGACAGGGACAAGC. It yields the protein CACTPGTGTS. The entire CDR3 is CACTPGTGTSYTF.

This clone was seen many times. Read sequence stops 3 residues before the CDR3 end, and the germline J gene provides the missing end. V is TRBV19 and J is TRBJ2-1; 7 bases agree with TRBD1. Germline loops: CDR1 LNHDA, CDR2 SQIVND (reference sequence). This CDR3 has 13 amino acids. J lost 6 bases, V lost 4 bases, and 3 bases had no gene match. CDR3 in amino acids: CASSTTGLNEQFF. The part of the CDR3 DNA that was read is TGTGCCAGTAGTACGACAGGGCTCAATGAG.

This clone appeared many times. The read ends 3 residues early relative to the CDR3; the germline J gene fills the gap. This sequence joins TRBV2 and TRBJ1-1, with D maybe TRBD1 (6 bases). V lost 8 bases and J 2 bases, leaving 12 bases between the germline ends. The length of the CDR3 is 13 residues. Germline-derived CDR1 and CDR2 are SNHLY and FYNNEI. The CDR3 bases that were read are TGTGCCAGCGGGGGGGCGTTAAACACTGAA. Protein sequence: CASGGALNTE. The whole CDR3 region reads CASGGALNTEAFF.

At least ten counts were recorded for this clone. CDR3 DNA (partial): TGTGCCAGCAGCTCAAGGGCAGGAAACACC. Residues: CASSSRAGNT. The complete CDR3 reads CASSSRAGNTIYF. The genes are TRBV7-2 and TRBJ1-3, with D uncertain. The sequence runs out 3 residues before the end of the CDR3; the remainder is reconstructed from the germline J gene. CDR1 and CDR2 (germline): SGHTA, FQGNSA. Between the trimmed V and J ends, which lost 4 bases and 4 bases, there was a span of 8 bases. The CDR3 covers 13 residues.

This clone was found many times. The DNA read from the CDR3 is TGCAGCGTGGAATCAGGGAACAATCAGCCC. Protein sequence: CSVESGNNQP. The entire CDR3 sequence reads CSVESGNNQPQHF. This chain connects TRBV29-1 to TRBJ1-5; possible D gene TRBD1, 5 bases. Sequencing ends 3 residues short of the CDR3 end; the germline J gene provides the rest. This CDR3 has 13 amino acids. The germline V gene encodes CDR1 SQVTM and CDR2 ANQGSEA. V lost 6 bases to trimming and J lost 3 bases, with 12 bases between them.

In this sample, this clone turned up many times. The read comes to an end 3 residues before the CDR3 does, leaving the germline J gene to fill in the end. The J gene is TRBJ1-1, the V gene TRBV7-3; D gene uncertain. CDR1 SGHTA and CDR2 FQGTGA come from the germline V gene. V was shortened by 8 bases and J by 4 bases, with 11 bases between the two germline ends. The CDR3 contains 12 residues. The CDR3 spells CASGSVGTEAFF. The CDR3 bases that were read are TGTGCCAGCGGCAGCGTGGGCACTGAA. Full variable domain (outside the CDR3, taken from reference TRBV7-3 and TRBJ1-1): GAGVSQTPSNKVTEKGKYVELRCDPISGHTALYWYRQSLGQGPEFLIYFQGTGAADDSGLPNDRFFAVRPEGSVSTLKIQRTERGDSAVYLCASGSVGTEAFFGQGTRLTVV.

This clone was observed at least ten times. The read stops 3 residues short of the end of the CDR3; the missing end is completed from the germline J gene. The chain joins TRBV19 to TRBJ1-5; D is perhaps TRBD1 (6 bases). Trimming removed 9 bases from V and 1 base from J, with 16 bases in between. This CDR3 is 15 amino acids long. Germline CDR1 LNHDA, CDR2 SQIVND (reference sequence). This CDR3 is CARYLKQGSNQPQHF. Partial CDR3 DNA: TGTGCCAGATACCTAAAGCAGGGGAGCAATCAGCCC.